The 25 T cell receptor beta chains below were found in one sample sequenced in a study of blood T cell repertoires in COVID-19. The protocol was immunoSEQ multiplex PCR, while the TCRdb copy is restricted to in-frame clones and leaves out a portion. This table has about 280,000 clones, 85% to 90% appearing once. Sequencing was done on a sample of PBMCs or T cells enriched from blood (not recorded which). All receptors come from a woman between 55 and 75 years old in a cohort exposed to, infected with or recovered from COVID-19 (not recorded which).

This clone was observed once. The chain recombines TRBV11-2 with TRBJ2-1, with D perhaps matching TRBD2 (5 bases). Per germline, CDR1 SGHAT and CDR2 FQNNGV. With 2 bases removed from V and 7 bases from J, the gap between germline ends came to 12 bases. The CDR3 spans 14 residues. As DNA, the CDR3 is TGTGCCAGCAGCTTAAGTGTCGGCGGGAATGAGCAGTTCTTC. Translation: CASSLSVGGNEQFF.

In its sample, this clone was seen many times. The rearrangement links TRBV10-3 to TRBJ2-2, with 7 bases aligning to TRBD2. After removal of 2 bases from V and 0 bases from J, the junction contained 0 bases not matched to a gene. The germline CDR1 and CDR2 sequences are ENHRY and SYGVKD. The CDR3 is 15 amino acids. The CDR3 region is CAISETSANTGELFF. CDR3 in DNA: TGTGCCATCAGTGAGACTAGCGCGAACACCGGGGAGCTGTTTTTT.

The chain links TRBV18 to TRBJ2-7, with 12 bases that match TRBD1. CDR3 length equals 15 residues. Trimming took 1 base from V and 5 from J; bases not matched to a gene: 3. Germline values: CDR1 KGHSH, CDR2 LQKENI. In DNA form, the CDR3 reads TGTGCCAGCTCACCACTGGGACAGGGGGCCGACGAGCAGTACTTC. Protein product: CASSPLGQGADEQYF.

This chain connects TRBV7-2 to TRBJ2-7; tentatively, D is TRBD2 (6 bases). Germline loops: CDR1 SGHTA, CDR2 FQGNSA. Trimming cost V 3 bases and J 1 base, with 13 bases left between them. The CDR3 extends over 15 amino acids. CDR3 bases: TGTGCCAGCAGCTTTTTCTCAGGGAGGTCCTACGAGCAGTACTTC. It is translated as CASSFFSGRSYEQYF.

The rearrangement links TRBV7-3 to TRBJ2-2; 8 bases are shared with TRBD2. The V gene's germline CDR1 is SGHTA and CDR2 FQGTGA. The CDR3 length is 16 residues. V lost 0 bases, J lost 2 bases, and 2 bases stayed unmatched. The chain's CDR3 is CASSLTGRANTGELFF. DNA for the CDR3: TGTGCCAGCAGCTTAACCGGGAGGGCCAACACCGGGGAGCTGTTTTTT.

The chain uses TRBV27 and TRBJ1-2, with TRBD1 identical over 7 bases. Trimming took 6 bases from V and 3 from J; bases not matched to a gene: 4. CDR3 size: 13 residues. Germline V gene lookup returns CDR1 MNHEY and CDR2 SMNVEV (reference sequence). CDR3 in amino acids: CASRSTGHYGYTF. DNA for the CDR3: TGTGCCAGCAGATCGACAGGGCACTATGGCTACACCTTC.

The chain joins TRBV28 to TRBJ1-4, with a possible D match to TRBD1 (5 bases). The germline V and J ends were trimmed by 7 bases and 7 bases, with 16 bases remaining between them. Per germline, CDR1 MDHEN and CDR2 SYDVKM. The CDR3 sequence is 14 residues long. This CDR3 reads CASNWGDSTEKLFF. The DNA for the CDR3 is TGTGCCAGCAATTGGGGGGATTCAACTGAAAAACTGTTTTTT. Using reference TRBV28 and TRBJ1-4 for the parts outside the CDR3, the full variable domain is DVKVTQSSRYLVKRTGEKVFLECVQDMDHENMFWYRQDPGLGLRLIYFSYDVKMKEKGDIPEGYSVSREKKERFSLILESASTNQTSMYLCASNWGDSTEKLFFGSGTQLSVL.

The table lists this clone with a count of one. CDR3 amino acids: CASRRLASSYNEQFF. As DNA, the CDR3 is TGTGCCAGTAGACGACTAGCGAGCTCCTACAATGAGCAGTTCTTC. The J gene is TRBJ2-1, the V gene TRBV19, with 8 nucleotides matching TRBD2. In germline, CDR1 is LNHDA, CDR2 SQIVND (reference sequence). V was clipped by 6 bases and J by 0 bases; unmatched bases: 4. The CDR3 is 15 residues long.

The J gene is TRBJ2-4, the V gene TRBV9; perhaps TRBD2 as D (6 bases). Deletions cut 4 bases from V and 1 base from J, with 12 bases between. CDR1 SGDLS and CDR2 YYNGEE come from the germline V gene. The CDR3 is made up of 15 amino acids. CDR3 amino acids: CASSRGDSAKNIQYF. DNA for the CDR3: TGTGCCAGCAGCCGCGGGGATTCGGCCAAAAACATTCAGTACTTC.

The chain is built from TRBV11-2 and TRBJ1-1; 7 bases match TRBD1. Germline V lookup: CDR1 SGHAT, CDR2 FQNNGV. J was trimmed by 1 base and V by 5 bases; bases with no gene match: 7. The length of the CDR3 is 15 residues. The CDR3 DNA reads as TGTGCCAGCAGCCAGGGACAGATAAGGAACACTGAAGCTTTCTTT. Protein sequence: CASSQGQIRNTEAFF.

This chain uses TRBV30 with TRBJ2-5, with 8 bases aligning to TRBD2. There are 14 residues in the CDR3. J was trimmed by 5 bases and V by 1 base; bases with no gene match: 6. The germline CDR1 and CDR2 sequences are GTSNPN and SVGIG (reference sequence). CDR3 bases: TGTGCCTGGAGTGGGATAGCGGGATTGGAGACCCAGTACTTC. Protein: CAWSGIAGLETQYF. The full variable domain, completed using reference TRBV30 and TRBJ2-5, is SQTIHQWPATLVQPVGSPLSLECTVEGTSNPNLYWYRQAAGRGLQLLFYSVGIGQISSEVPQNLSASRPQDRQFILSSKKLLLSDSGFYLCAWSGIAGLETQYFGPGTRLLVL.

V and J are TRBV28 and TRBJ1-5, with 7 positions matching TRBD1. The V gene's germline CDR1 is MDHEN and CDR2 SYDVKM. Trimming removed 4 bases from V and 7 bases from J; junction bases left unmatched: 7. The CDR3 spans 14 residues. The CDR3 DNA follows: TGTGCCAGCAGTTCATCAGGGGGTGGACAGCCCCAGCATTTT. Translated: CASSSSGGGQPQHF.

The chain is built from TRBV12-5 and TRBJ1-4; the match to TRBD1 covers 7 bases. Germline V gene lookup returns CDR1 LGHNT and CDR2 FRNRAP. V lost 0 bases and J lost 1; bases outside the gene matches: 8. The CDR3 totals 18 residues. The CDR3 spells CASGLVLQGPLTNEKLFF. The CDR3 DNA follows: TGTGCTAGTGGTTTGGTCCTACAGGGGCCACTAACTAATGAAAAACTGTTTTTT.

This clone was observed a single time. CDR3 nucleotides: TGTGCCAGCAGCCAAGCGGGGGGCTACGAGCAGTACTTC. Protein sequence: CASSQAGGYEQYF. J is TRBJ2-7 and V is TRBV14; TRBD2 agrees at 7 bases. This CDR3 comprises 13 residues. Germline V lookup: CDR1 SGHDN, CDR2 FVKESK. With V trimmed by 1 base and J by 3 bases, 0 bases remained unmatched.

J is TRBJ2-2 and V is TRBV7-2; weak D call: TRBD2 (5 bases). The V end lost 4 bases, the J end lost 2 bases, and 8 bases lay between the germline ends. The CDR3 has 14 residues. The germline V gene encodes CDR1 SGHTA and CDR2 FQGNSA. The chain's CDR3 is CASSSSGNTGELFF. The CDR3 DNA reads as TGTGCCAGCAGCTCAAGCGGAAACACCGGGGAGCTGTTTTTT. Complete variable domain (other parts from reference TRBV7-2 and TRBJ2-2): GAGVSQSPSNKVTEKGKDVELRCDPISGHTALYWYRQSLGQGLEFLIYFQGNSAPDKSGLPSDRFSAERTGGSVSTLTIQRTQQEDSAVYLCASSSSGNTGELFFGEGSRLTVL.

The gene calls are TRBV9 and TRBJ1-1; D is undetermined. V shed 2 bases and J shed 6 bases, with 11 bases lying between them. The CDR3 runs to 13 residues. The V gene's germline CDR1 is SGDLS and CDR2 YYNGEE. CDR3 amino acids: CASSVFGPAEAFF. In nucleotides, the CDR3 is TGTGCCAGCAGCGTGTTTGGTCCAGCTGAAGCTTTCTTT.

V gene TRBV28 combines with J gene TRBJ1-1; TRBD1 is a possible D gene (5 bases). This CDR3 spans 15 amino acids. Looked up from germline, CDR1 is MDHEN and CDR2 is SYDVKM. The V end was cut by 5 bases, the J end by 1 base, with 14 bases between. The CDR3 DNA sequence: TGTGCCAGCAGTCCAGCGCGGGGACCGAACACTGAAGCTTTCTTT. The encoded protein is CASSPARGPNTEAFF.

This sequence joins TRBV6-5 and TRBJ2-7; weak D call: TRBD2 (6 bases). The CDR3 runs to 14 residues. V lost 7 bases and J lost 6, with 19 bases in between. Germline CDR1 and CDR2: MNHEY and SVGAGI. The CDR3 reads CASNQETRRGEQYF. CDR3 DNA sequence: TGTGCCAGCAACCAAGAGACTCGGCGGGGCGAGCAGTACTTC.

This clone was counted once. The CDR3: CATRRDRIVNQPQHF. In nucleotides, the CDR3 is TGTGCCACCAGGAGGGACAGAATAGTCAATCAGCCCCAGCATTTT. The chain has TRBV15 and TRBJ1-5; TRBD1 matches at 7 bases. The CDR3 length is 15 residues. J gave up 3 bases and V 6 bases, and 8 bases lay outside the gene matches. Germline values: CDR1 LNHNV, CDR2 YYDKDF (reference sequence).

The rearrangement links TRBV7-9 to TRBJ1-4, with no clear D. Germline V gene data show CDR1 as SEHNR and CDR2 as FQNEAQ (reference sequence). CDR3 size: 14 residues. Trimming stripped 0 bases from V and 8 bases from J, with 10 bases between. The CDR3 bases are TGTGCCAGCAGCTTAGCTCACCAGCGGGAAAAACTGTTTTTT. As protein: CASSLAHQREKLFF. Full variable domain (outside the CDR3, taken from reference TRBV7-9 and TRBJ1-4): DTGVSQNPRHKITKRGQNVTFRCDPISEHNRLYWYRQTLGQGPEFLTYFQNEAQLEKSRLLSDRFSAERPKGSFSTLEIQRTEQGDSAMYLCASSLAHQREKLFFGSGTQLSVL.

This clone was counted once. The rearrangement joins TRBV28 to TRBJ1-5; no clear D. The CDR3 is 16 amino acids. Looked up from germline, CDR1 is MDHEN and CDR2 is SYDVKM. V lost 2 bases and J 0 bases, leaving 11 bases between the germline ends. The CDR3 DNA reads as TGTGCCAGCAGTTTACGTAACAGCTTTAGCAATCAGCCCCAGCATTTT. Its protein is CASSLRNSFSNQPQHF.

The rearrangement uses TRBV14 and TRBJ1-1; D remains ambiguous. Germline CDR1 SGHDN, CDR2 FVKESK. This CDR3 spans 14 amino acids. The ends were cut back, 1 base at V and 4 bases at J, with 10 bases in the middle. The CDR3 spells CASSQGYWSTEAFF. The CDR3, as DNA: TGTGCCAGCAGCCAAGGGTATTGGAGCACTGAAGCTTTCTTT.

The J gene is TRBJ1-1, the V gene TRBV10-1; a possible D gene is TRBD1 (6 bases). Germline V lookup: CDR1 WNHNN, CDR2 SYGVQD (reference sequence). The CDR3 has 14 amino acids. The V and J ends lost 2 bases and 8 bases respectively, with 15 bases between them. In DNA form, the CDR3 reads TGCGCCAGCAGTGAGGGACAATCAGGGGCCGAAGCTTTCTTT. This codes for CASSEGQSGAEAFF.

The chain is built from TRBV19 and TRBJ2-7; 10 nucleotides match TRBD1. CDR1 is LNHDA and CDR2 is SQIVND in the germline V gene (reference sequence). V was clipped by 0 bases and J by 5 bases; unmatched bases: 4. The CDR3 covers 15 residues. CDR3 nucleotides: TGTGCCAGTAGTATAGACAAGACAGGGGGCAACGAGCAGTACTTC. It yields the protein CASSIDKTGGNEQYF.

The chain couples TRBV4-3 to TRBJ2-1; tentative D call: TRBD2 (6 bases). The CDR3 covers 15 residues. Trimming removed 0 bases at V and 9 bases at J, with 15 bases between. Germline CDR1 is LGHNA and CDR2 is YSLEER. The CDR3 sequence is CASSQDLTGRSEQFF. In DNA form, the CDR3 reads TGCGCCAGCAGCCAAGATCTTACCGGGAGATCTGAGCAGTTCTTC.